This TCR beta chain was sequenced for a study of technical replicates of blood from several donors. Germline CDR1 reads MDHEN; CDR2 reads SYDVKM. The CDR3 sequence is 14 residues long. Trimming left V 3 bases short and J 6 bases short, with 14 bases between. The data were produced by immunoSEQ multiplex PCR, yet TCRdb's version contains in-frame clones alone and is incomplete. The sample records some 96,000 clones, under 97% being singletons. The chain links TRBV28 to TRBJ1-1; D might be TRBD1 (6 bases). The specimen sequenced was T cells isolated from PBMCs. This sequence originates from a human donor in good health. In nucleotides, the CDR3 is TGTGCCAGCAGTTTGGCCACAGGGTTCGCTGAAGCTTTCTTT. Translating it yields CASSLATGFAEAFF.